One sample yielded the 15 T cell receptor beta chains listed below, sequenced in a study of control samples from healthy donors and cancer patients. Some clones are missing from TCRdb's copy, which holds only in-frame ones; the method was immunoSEQ multiplex PCR. The table lists 70,000 to 85,000 clones, 65% to 90% of them singletons. Sequencing was done on a sample of PBMCs. These TCRs come from a man in his fifties or sixties with head and neck cancer.

The gene calls are TRBV28 and TRBJ2-7; TRBD2 matches at 10 bases. The ends lost 5 bases at V and 3 bases at J; junction bases unmatched: 4. The CDR3 is made up of 14 amino acids. Per germline, CDR1 MDHEN and CDR2 SYDVKM. CDR3 sequence: CASSPGTSDYEQYF. The CDR3 nucleotides read TGTGCCAGCAGTCCCGGGACTAGCGACTACGAGCAGTACTTC.

The chain has TRBV7-8 and TRBJ2-7, with 7 positions matching TRBD2. CDR3 length: 15 residues. Per germline, CDR1 SGHVS and CDR2 FQNEAQ. V trimming: 0 bases; J trimming: 2 bases; junction bases outside the gene matches: 4. The CDR3 DNA follows: TGTGCCAGCAGCTTAGCGACTAGCCCTACCTACGAGCAGTACTTC. Translating it yields CASSLATSPTYEQYF.

The J gene is TRBJ2-1, the V gene TRBV19, with 8 positions matching TRBD1. CDR3 length: 17 residues. CDR1 and CDR2 from the germline V gene are LNHDA and SQIVND (reference sequence). The junction had 9 bases not matched to a gene; V was cut back by 5 bases and J by 0 bases. CDR3 sequence: CASSVLGDRSSYNEQFF. The CDR3, as DNA: TGTGCCAGTAGTGTCTTGGGGGACAGGAGCTCCTACAATGAGCAGTTCTTC.

The V gene is TRBV9, the J gene TRBJ2-3, with TRBD1 matching over 12 bases. Germline assignment: CDR1 SGDLS and CDR2 YYNGEE. The CDR3 is 18 residues long. Germline trimming cut 4 bases from V and 4 bases from J; bases unmatched to any gene: 13. The CDR3 DNA follows: TGTGCCAGCAGCCCCCGGGACAGGGGGCCGGGGAAGGCAGATACGCAGTATTTT. It codes for CASSPRDRGPGKADTQYF.

V usage is TRBV28 and J usage is TRBJ2-5; the match to TRBD1 covers 7 bases. The CDR3 sequence is 13 residues long. Germline values: CDR1 MDHEN, CDR2 SYDVKM. J lost 9 bases, V lost 3 bases, and 7 bases had no gene match. This CDR3 is CASSLQGERAQYF. CDR3 bases: TGTGCCAGCAGTTTGCAGGGGGAGAGGGCCCAGTACTTC.

V gene TRBV6-1 combines with J gene TRBJ2-1; D ambiguous. Germline V gene lookup returns CDR1 MNHNS and CDR2 SASEGT. Trimming removed 3 bases at V and 1 base at J, with 10 bases between. This CDR3 is 15 amino acids long. The CDR3 DNA follows: TGTGCCAGCAGTGATTTGCTTTTATCCTACAATGAGCAGTTCTTC. Protein sequence: CASSDLLLSYNEQFF.

The chain joins TRBV18 to TRBJ2-5; 7 positions match TRBD2. Germline V gives CDR1 KGHSH, CDR2 LQKENI. V dropped 5 bases and J dropped 1; count of bases not matched to a gene: 4. This CDR3 region has 14 residues. CDR3 bases: TGTGCCAGCTCATCCCCGGGGGGCCAAGAGACCCAGTACTTC. As protein: CASSSPGGQETQYF.

The V gene is TRBV3-1 (or the pseudogene TRBV3-2), the J gene TRBJ1-1, with D uncertain. Trimming cost V 4 bases and J 1 base, with 7 bases left between them. The germline V gene encodes CDR1 LGHDT and CDR2 YNNKEL (reference sequence). CDR3 length equals 13 residues. The CDR3: CASSRRQNTEAFF. In DNA, the CDR3 is TGTGCCAGCAGCCGCCGACAGAACACTGAAGCTTTCTTT.

This clone is a singleton in its sample. This chain joins TRBV10-3 and TRBJ1-5; a possible D gene is TRBD1 (5 bases). From germline, CDR1 is ENHRY and CDR2 SYGVKD. This CDR3 spans 14 amino acids. Deletions cut 4 bases from V and 4 bases from J, with 11 bases between. The CDR3, as DNA: TGTGCCATCAGTGCAGGGATGGGAAATCAGCCCCAGCATTTT. This translates into CAISAGMGNQPQHF.

V is TRBV6-5 and J is TRBJ1-2; D perhaps matches TRBD1 (5 bases). Germline V gives CDR1 MNHEY, CDR2 SVGAGI. V dropped 6 bases and J dropped 7 bases, with 15 bases sitting between them. This CDR3 is built from 13 residues. For the CDR3, the DNA is TGTGCCAGCAGCCGAGACAATGGGGGTGGCTACACCTTC. It yields the protein CASSRDNGGGYTF.

The chain links TRBV7-2 to TRBJ2-3; perhaps TRBD2 as D (6 bases). Germline V gene data show CDR1 as SGHTA and CDR2 as FQGNSA. With 1 base removed from V and 2 bases from J, the gap between germline ends came to 13 bases. The CDR3 runs 16 residues. This CDR3 is CASSLGGGGTTDTQYF. The CDR3 DNA is TGTGCCAGCAGCTTAGGGGGCGGCGGGACCACAGATACGCAGTATTTT.

V gene TRBV7-9 combines with J gene TRBJ1-5, with unresolved D. Per germline, CDR1 SEHNR and CDR2 FQNEAQ (reference sequence). V lost 4 bases and J lost 4, with 11 bases in between. CDR3 size: 14 residues. CDR3 coding DNA: TGTGCCAGCAGCTCCGACATCTATAATCAGCCCCAGCATTTT. As protein: CASSSDIYNQPQHF.

The chain joins TRBV4-1 to TRBJ2-7, with 10 bases matching TRBD1. Trimming at V came to 1 base and at J to 5 bases, leaving 11 bases not matched to a gene. CDR1 and CDR2 from the germline V gene are MGHRA and YSYEKL. The CDR3 is 17 residues long. Written as DNA, the CDR3 is TGCGCCAGCAGCCAAGTCCTCCTCCGGGACAGGGGCCACGAGCAGTACTTC. Encoded protein: CASSQVLLRDRGHEQYF.

The chain combines TRBV28 with TRBJ1-4, with 9 bases aligning to TRBD1. Germline CDR1 and CDR2: MDHEN and SYDVKM. With V trimmed by 8 bases and J by 6 bases, 7 bases remained unmatched. The CDR3 length is 14 residues. The CDR3 region is CASSIRTGDEKLFF. The CDR3 DNA sequence: TGTGCCAGCTCAATTCGGACAGGGGATGAAAAACTGTTTTTT. The whole variable domain, filled in from reference TRBV28 and TRBJ1-4, reads DVKVTQSSRYLVKRTGEKVFLECVQDMDHENMFWYRQDPGLGLRLIYFSYDVKMKEKGDIPEGYSVSREKKERFSLILESASTNQTSMYLCASSIRTGDEKLFFGSGTQLSVL.

This clone has a single count. J is TRBJ2-5 and V is TRBV29-1, with D uncertain. CDR3 length: 10 amino acids. The V end was cut by 6 bases, the J end by 4 bases, with 6 bases between. Looked up from germline, CDR1 is SQVTM and CDR2 is ANQGSEA. The CDR3 nucleotides are TGCAGCGTACCAGGAGAGACCCAGTACTTC. It codes for CSVPGETQYF.